What follows are 6 T cell receptor beta chains derived from one specimen sequenced in a study of cytomegalovirus exposure and HLA in healthy donors. It was with 60 Vbeta and 13 Jbeta primers that the PCR ran. TCRdb's table, derived via immunoSEQ multiplex PCR, lists solely in-frame clones and lacks some. The ten top clones account for around 0.8%, within a sample of 150,000 to 200,000 clones. The sample taken for sequencing was PBMCs. Every receptor here comes from a woman aged 18-29 years in good health and CMV-seropositive.

V usage is TRBV30 and J usage is TRBJ2-5, with TRBD1 matching 8 bases. The J call is uncertain, as TRBJ2-7 better fits the DNA end. The CDR3 runs 16 residues. Germline V gives CDR1 GTSNPN, CDR2 SVGIG (reference sequence). CDR3 nucleotides: TGTGCCTGGAGAGCACGGCTAGGGACAGGACCCTACGAGCAGTACTTC. This encodes CAWRARLGTGPYEQYF.

The chain couples TRBV19 to TRBJ2-2, with a possible D match to TRBD2 (6 bases). Germline V gene data show CDR1 as LNHDA and CDR2 as SQIVND (reference sequence). V was shortened by 5 bases and J by 0 bases, with 7 bases between the two germline ends. This CDR3 is built from 14 residues. The CDR3 sequence: CASSRETNTGELFF. The CDR3 nucleotides read TGTGCCAGTAGTCGGGAGACGAACACCGGGGAGCTGTTTTTT.

This chain uses TRBV5-1 with TRBJ2-1; 9 bases agree with TRBD1. Germline CDR1 SGHRS, CDR2 YFSETQ. CDR3 size: 16 residues. V shed 0 bases and J 9 bases; nucleotides not matched to a gene: 10. CDR3 bases: TGCGCCAGCAGCTTGGACGCGGTGACAGGGGGGCGTGAGCAGTTCTTC. Translation gives CASSLDAVTGGREQFF. Full variable domain (outside the CDR3, taken from reference TRBV5-1 and TRBJ2-1): KAGVTQTPRYLIKTRGQQVTLSCSPISGHRSVSWYQQTPGQGLQFLFEYFSETQRNKGNFPGRFSGRQFSNSRSEMNVSTLELGDSALYLCASSLDAVTGGREQFFGPGTRLTVL.

The chain has TRBV2 and TRBJ1-2; possible D gene TRBD1, 6 bases. Looked up from germline, CDR1 is SNHLY and CDR2 is FYNNEI. Trimming stripped 1 base from V and 5 bases from J, with 11 bases between. The CDR3 runs to 14 residues. The CDR3, as DNA: TGTGCCAGCAGTGAAGTCAGGGACACATATGGCTACACCTTC. Amino acid sequence: CASSEVRDTYGYTF. Supplemented by reference TRBV2 and TRBJ1-2, the full variable domain reads EPEVTQTPSHQVTQMGQEVILRCVPISNHLYFYWYRQILGQKVEFLVSFYNNEISEKSEIFDDQFSVERPDGSNFTLKIRSTKLEDSAMYFCASSEVRDTYGYTFGSGTRLTVV.

V gene TRBV9 combines with J gene TRBJ2-5; the match to TRBD2 covers 8 bases. CDR3 length: 15 residues. Trimming took 0 bases from V and 5 from J; bases not matched to a gene: 6. The germline V gene encodes CDR1 SGDLS and CDR2 YYNGEE. The CDR3 sequence is CASSVAVAGTETQYF. The CDR3 nucleotides are TGTGCCAGCAGCGTAGCGGTAGCGGGAACGGAGACCCAGTACTTC.

The chain employs TRBV7-2 and TRBJ2-7, with 14 positions matching TRBD2. The CDR3 consists of 15 residues. The germline gives CDR1 SGHTA, CDR2 FQGNSA. The trim removed 5 bases at V and 5 bases at J, leaving 5 bases unmatched. Here the CDR3 reads CASSTGLAGVNEQYF. The CDR3 DNA is TGTGCCAGCAGCACGGGACTAGCGGGGGTAAACGAGCAGTACTTC.